The clone carrying this T cell receptor (beta chain) was seen repeatedly, ten times or more. Its antigen is as yet unknown. This specimen comes from a study of identical twins. All of the donors were Caucasians in good health. TCRdb analysed the 5' RACE reads with MiXCR anew, one entry per CDR3 protein. Of around 240,000 distinct CDR3 sequences in the sample, about 7% were seen once. Notes on the study in general: The presence of invariant MAIT and iNKT cells could partly confound analyses of zero-insertion sequences.

This sample also appeared in a second study, on yellow fever vaccine responses in identical twins.

The TCR was taken from a woman in her late teens or twenties in good health. The sequenced sample consisted of memory (CD45RO+) T cells sorted from blood.

This CDR3 reads CASSSAGAGMTHEQYF. In DNA form, the CDR3 reads TGTGCCAGCAGCTCAGCCGGGGCAGGGATGACTCACGAGCAGTACTTC. This chain links TRBV27 with TRBJ2-7, with D perhaps assigned TRBD1 or TRBD2 (5 bases each). The V end was cut by 6 bases, the J end by 5 bases, with 23 bases between. Germline assignment: CDR1 MNHEY and CDR2 SMNVEV (reference sequence). This CDR3 is 16 amino acids long.